This record looks at one T cell receptor (beta chain) sequence and its context. The source of the sample is a study of blood T cell repertoires in COVID-19. Study-wide context: T cells, B-cell-depleted T cells, or PBMCs supplied cDNA or gDNA.

The V gene end was trimmed by 2 bases and the J gene end by 6 bases; junction bases not matched to a gene: 1. CDR1 and CDR2 (germline): SGHAT, FQNNGV. The CDR3 runs to 13 residues. Measured with immunoSEQ multiplex PCR; TCRdb has only the in-frame clones, and not every one. The sample lists over 100,000 clones; 84% were seen once. The chain recombines TRBV11-2 with TRBJ1-2, with TRBD1 matching 9 bases. The clonotype comes from a woman aged 80 or older with active or convalescent COVID-19. Sequenced material: peripheral blood. This chain's CDR3 is CASSLTGGNGYTF. In nucleotides, the CDR3 is TGTGCCAGCAGCTTAACAGGGGGCAATGGCTACACCTTC.